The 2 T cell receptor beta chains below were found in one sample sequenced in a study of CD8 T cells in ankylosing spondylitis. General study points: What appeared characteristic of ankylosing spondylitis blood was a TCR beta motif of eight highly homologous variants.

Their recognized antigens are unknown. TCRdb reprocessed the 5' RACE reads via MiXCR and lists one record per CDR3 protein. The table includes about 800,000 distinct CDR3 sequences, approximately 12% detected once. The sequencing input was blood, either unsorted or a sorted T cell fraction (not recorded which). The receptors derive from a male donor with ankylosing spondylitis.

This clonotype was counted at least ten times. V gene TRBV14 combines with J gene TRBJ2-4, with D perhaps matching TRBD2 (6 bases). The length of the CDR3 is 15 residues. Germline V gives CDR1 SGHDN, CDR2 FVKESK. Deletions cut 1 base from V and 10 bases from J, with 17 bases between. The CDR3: CASSQGSMAGRIQYF. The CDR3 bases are TGTGCCAGCAGCCAAGGGTCTATGGCGGGGAGAATTCAGTACTTC.

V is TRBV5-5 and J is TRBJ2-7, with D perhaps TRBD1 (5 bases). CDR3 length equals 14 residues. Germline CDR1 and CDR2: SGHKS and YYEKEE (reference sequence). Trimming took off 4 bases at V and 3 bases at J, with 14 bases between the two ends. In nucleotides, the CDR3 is TGTGCCAGCAGCATAACAGGAGAATACTACGAGCAGTACTTC. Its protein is CASSITGEYYEQYF.